This T cell receptor (beta chain) was identified during a study of blood T cell repertoires in COVID-19. Study context: Donors in the United States, Italy and Spain gave samples during acute or convalescent COVID-19. PBMCs, B-cell-depleted T cells, or T cells were the source of the cDNA or gDNA that made up the material.

Original processing notes: Counts of nucleated cells, estimated from reference gene primer amplification, were obtained. TCRdb's copy holds only in-frame clones and misses some; the assay was immunoSEQ multiplex PCR. V and J calls and clone size follow that table, whereas D and trimming were derived from the DNA. The sample includes 97,000 or so clones, 70% to 85% of them seen just once. Germline V gene lookup returns CDR1 SGHAT and CDR2 FQDESV (reference sequence). The length of the CDR3 is 15 residues. The sample was peripheral blood. The chain recombines TRBV11-1 with TRBJ2-1; TRBD2 is a possible D gene (6 bases). The TCR originated in an older man with acute or convalescent COVID-19. In DNA, the CDR3 is TGTGCTAGCGGTGGCTCCCCCTGGTCGGGTGATGAGCAGTTCTTC. As protein: CASGGSPWSGDEQFF.